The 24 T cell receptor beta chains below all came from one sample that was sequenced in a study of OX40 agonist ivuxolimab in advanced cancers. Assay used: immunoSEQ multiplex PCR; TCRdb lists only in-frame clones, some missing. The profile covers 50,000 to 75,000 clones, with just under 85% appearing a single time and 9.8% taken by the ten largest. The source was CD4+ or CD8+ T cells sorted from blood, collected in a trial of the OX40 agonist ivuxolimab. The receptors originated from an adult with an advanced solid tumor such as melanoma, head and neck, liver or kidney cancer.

The CDR3 nucleotides are TGTGCCAGTAGTGACATAGCGGGATTGGGTCACAATGAGCAGTTCTTC. Its translation: CASSDIAGLGHNEQFF. This sequence joins TRBV19 and TRBJ2-1, with 8 nucleotides matching TRBD2. The CDR3 is 16 amino acids. The V gene's germline CDR1 is LNHDA and CDR2 SQIVND (reference sequence). J was trimmed by 5 bases and V by 5 bases; bases with no gene match: 11.

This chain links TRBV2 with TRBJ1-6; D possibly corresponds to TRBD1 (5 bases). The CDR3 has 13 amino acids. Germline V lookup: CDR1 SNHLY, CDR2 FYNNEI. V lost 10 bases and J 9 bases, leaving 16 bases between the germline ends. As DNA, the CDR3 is TGTGCCAACACAGGTGCCCCCCTTTCACCCCTCCACTTT. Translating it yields CANTGAPLSPLHF. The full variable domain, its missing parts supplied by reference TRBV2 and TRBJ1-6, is EPEVTQTPSHQVTQMGQEVILRCVPISNHLYFYWYRQILGQKVEFLVSFYNNEISEKSEIFDDQFSVERPDGSNFTLKIRSTKLEDSAMYFCANTGAPLSPLHFGNGTRLTVT.

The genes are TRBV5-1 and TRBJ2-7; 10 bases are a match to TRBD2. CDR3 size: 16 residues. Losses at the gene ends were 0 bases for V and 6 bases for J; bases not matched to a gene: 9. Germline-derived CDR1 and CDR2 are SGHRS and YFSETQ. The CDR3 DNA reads TGCGCCAGCAGCTTGGAAGCAGCGGGAGGGCCCAGCGAGCAGTACTTC. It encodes CASSLEAAGGPSEQYF.

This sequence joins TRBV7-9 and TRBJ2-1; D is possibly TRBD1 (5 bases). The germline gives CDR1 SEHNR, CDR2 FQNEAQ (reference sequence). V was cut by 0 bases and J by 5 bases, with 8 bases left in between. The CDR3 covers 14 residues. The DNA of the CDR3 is TGTGCCAGCAGCTTAGCGACAGACAACAATGAGCAGTTCTTC. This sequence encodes CASSLATDNNEQFF.

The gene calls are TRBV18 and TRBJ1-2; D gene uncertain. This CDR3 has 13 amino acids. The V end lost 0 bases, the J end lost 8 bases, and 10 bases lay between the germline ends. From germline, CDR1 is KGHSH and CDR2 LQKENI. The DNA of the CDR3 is TGTGCCAGCTCACCACCGAGGCCGGTGGGCTACACCTTC. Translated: CASSPPRPVGYTF.

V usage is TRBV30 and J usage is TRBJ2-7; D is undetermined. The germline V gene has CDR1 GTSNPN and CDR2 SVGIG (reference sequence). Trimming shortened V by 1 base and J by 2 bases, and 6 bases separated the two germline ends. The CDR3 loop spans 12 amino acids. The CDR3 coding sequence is TGTGCCTGGAGTGAAGGAGCCTACGAGCAGTACTTC. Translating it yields CAWSEGAYEQYF. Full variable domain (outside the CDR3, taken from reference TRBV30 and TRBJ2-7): SQTIHQWPATLVQPVGSPLSLECTVEGTSNPNLYWYRQAAGRGLQLLFYSVGIGQISSEVPQNLSASRPQDRQFILSSKKLLLSDSGFYLCAWSEGAYEQYFGPGTRLTVT.

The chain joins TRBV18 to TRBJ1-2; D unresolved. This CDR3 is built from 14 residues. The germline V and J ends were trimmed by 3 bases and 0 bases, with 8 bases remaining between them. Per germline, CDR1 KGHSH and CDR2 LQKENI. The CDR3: CASSPIPANYGYTF. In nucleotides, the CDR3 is TGTGCCAGCTCACCGATACCAGCTAACTATGGCTACACCTTC.

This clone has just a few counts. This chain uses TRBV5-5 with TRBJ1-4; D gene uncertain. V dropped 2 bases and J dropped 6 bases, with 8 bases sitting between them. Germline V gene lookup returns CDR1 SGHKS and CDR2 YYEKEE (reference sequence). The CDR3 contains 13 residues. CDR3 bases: TGTGCCAGCAGCTTCATCGAAGATGAAAAACTGTTTTTT. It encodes CASSFIEDEKLFF.

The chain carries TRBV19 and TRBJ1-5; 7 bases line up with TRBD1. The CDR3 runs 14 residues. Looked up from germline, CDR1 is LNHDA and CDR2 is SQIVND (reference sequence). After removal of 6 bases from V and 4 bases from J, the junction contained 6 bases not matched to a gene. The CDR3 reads CASRTGLGNQPQHF. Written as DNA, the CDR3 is TGTGCCAGTAGGACAGGGTTGGGGAATCAGCCCCAGCATTTT.

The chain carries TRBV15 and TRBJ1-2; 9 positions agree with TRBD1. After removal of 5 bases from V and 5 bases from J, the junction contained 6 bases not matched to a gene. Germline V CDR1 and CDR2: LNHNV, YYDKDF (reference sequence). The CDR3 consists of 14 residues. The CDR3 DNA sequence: TGTGCCACCAGCTTCGACAGGGGGGGGTATGGCTACACCTTC. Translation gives CATSFDRGGYGYTF.

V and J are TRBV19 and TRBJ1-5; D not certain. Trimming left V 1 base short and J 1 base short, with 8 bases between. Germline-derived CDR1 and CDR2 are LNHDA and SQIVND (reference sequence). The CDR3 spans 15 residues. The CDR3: CASSIGERSNQPQHF. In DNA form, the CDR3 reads TGTGCCAGTAGTATAGGGGAAAGAAGCAATCAGCCCCAGCATTTT.

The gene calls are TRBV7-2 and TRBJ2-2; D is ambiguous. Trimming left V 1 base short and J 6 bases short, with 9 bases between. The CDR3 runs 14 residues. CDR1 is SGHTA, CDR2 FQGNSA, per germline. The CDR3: CASSLGRPAGELFF. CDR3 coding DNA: TGTGCCAGCAGCTTAGGGCGACCCGCCGGGGAGCTGTTTTTT. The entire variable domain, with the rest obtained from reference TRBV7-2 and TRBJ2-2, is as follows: GAGVSQSPSNKVTEKGKDVELRCDPISGHTALYWYRQSLGQGLEFLIYFQGNSAPDKSGLPSDRFSAERTGGSVSTLTIQRTQQEDSAVYLCASSLGRPAGELFFGEGSRLTVL.

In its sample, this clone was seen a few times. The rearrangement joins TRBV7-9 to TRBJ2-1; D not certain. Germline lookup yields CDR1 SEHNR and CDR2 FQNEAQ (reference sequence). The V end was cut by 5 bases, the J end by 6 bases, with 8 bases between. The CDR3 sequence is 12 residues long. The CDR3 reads CASSPPGNEQFF. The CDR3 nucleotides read TGTGCCAGCAGCCCCCCCGGCAATGAGCAGTTCTTC.

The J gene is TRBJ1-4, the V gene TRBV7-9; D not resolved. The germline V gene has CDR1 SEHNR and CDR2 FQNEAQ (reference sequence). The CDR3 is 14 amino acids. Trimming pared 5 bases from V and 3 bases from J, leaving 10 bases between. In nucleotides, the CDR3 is TGTGCCAGCAGCCCCACAGCACCTAATGAAAAACTGTTTTTT. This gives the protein CASSPTAPNEKLFF.

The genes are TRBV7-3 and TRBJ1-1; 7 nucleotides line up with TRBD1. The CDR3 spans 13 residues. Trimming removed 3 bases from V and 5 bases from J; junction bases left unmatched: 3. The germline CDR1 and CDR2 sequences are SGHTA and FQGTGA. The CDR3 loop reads CASSFARGTEAFF. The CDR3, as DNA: TGTGCCAGCAGCTTTGCCAGGGGGACTGAAGCTTTCTTT.

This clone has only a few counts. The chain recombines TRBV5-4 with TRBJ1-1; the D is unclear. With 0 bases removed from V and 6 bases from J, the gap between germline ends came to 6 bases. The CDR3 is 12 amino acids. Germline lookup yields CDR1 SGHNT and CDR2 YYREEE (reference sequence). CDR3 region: CASSLEHSEAFF. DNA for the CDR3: TGTGCCAGCAGCTTGGAACACTCTGAAGCTTTCTTT.

DNA of the CDR3: TGCGCCAGCAGCCAAGAGGTACTAGCGGGACGAACCTACGAGCAGTACTTC. It is translated as CASSQEVLAGRTYEQYF. The chain carries TRBV4-3 and TRBJ2-5; 10 bases align to TRBD2. The DNA matches TRBJ2-7 better at its end, which makes the J call doubtful. Germline V gene lookup returns CDR1 LGHNA and CDR2 YSLEER. The CDR3 covers 17 residues.

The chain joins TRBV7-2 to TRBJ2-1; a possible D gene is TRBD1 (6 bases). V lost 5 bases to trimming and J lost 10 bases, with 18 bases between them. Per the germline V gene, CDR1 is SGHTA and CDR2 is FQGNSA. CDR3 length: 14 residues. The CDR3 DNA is TGTGCCAGCAGCCCAAACACAGGGTTTCGCGAGCAGTTCTTC. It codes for CASSPNTGFREQFF. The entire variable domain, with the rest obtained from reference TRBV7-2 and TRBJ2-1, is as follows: GAGVSQSPSNKVTEKGKDVELRCDPISGHTALYWYRQSLGQGLEFLIYFQGNSAPDKSGLPSDRFSAERTGGSVSTLTIQRTQQEDSAVYLCASSPNTGFREQFFGPGTRLTVL.

DNA for the CDR3: TGTGCCAGCAGCTTCTCCGGGACAGCTAACTATGGCTACACCTTC. This translates into CASSFSGTANYGYTF. The rearrangement joins TRBV5-4 to TRBJ1-2; 7 nucleotides match TRBD1. CDR1 and CDR2 from the germline V gene are SGHNT and YYREEE (reference sequence). V lost 2 bases, J lost 0 bases, and 4 bases stayed unmatched. This CDR3 has 15 residues. The full variable domain, with the rest looked up from reference TRBV5-4 and TRBJ1-2, is ETGVTQSPTHLIKTRGQQVTLRCSSQSGHNTVSWYQQALGQGPQFIFQYYREEENGRGNFPPRFSGLQFPNYSSELNVNALELDDSALYLCASSFSGTANYGYTFGSGTRLTVV.

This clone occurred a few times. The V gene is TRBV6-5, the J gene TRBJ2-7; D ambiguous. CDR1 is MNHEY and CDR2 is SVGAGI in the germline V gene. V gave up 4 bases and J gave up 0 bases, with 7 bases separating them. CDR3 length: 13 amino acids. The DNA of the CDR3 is TGTGCCAGCAGTTCTGACCCCTCCTACGAGCAGTACTTC. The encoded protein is CASSSDPSYEQYF.

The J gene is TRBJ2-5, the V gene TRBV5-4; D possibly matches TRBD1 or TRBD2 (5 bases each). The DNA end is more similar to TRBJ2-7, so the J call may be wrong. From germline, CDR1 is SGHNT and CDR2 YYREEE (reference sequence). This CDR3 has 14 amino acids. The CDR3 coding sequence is TGTGCCAGCAGCTTCGGGGACGTCACCTACGAGCAGTACTTC. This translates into CASSFGDVTYEQYF.

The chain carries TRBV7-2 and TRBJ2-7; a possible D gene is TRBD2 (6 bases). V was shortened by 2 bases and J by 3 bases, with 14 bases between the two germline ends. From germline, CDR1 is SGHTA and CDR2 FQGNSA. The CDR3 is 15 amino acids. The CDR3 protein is CASSLSWGGGYEQYF. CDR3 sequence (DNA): TGTGCCAGCAGCTTATCTTGGGGAGGAGGCTACGAGCAGTACTTC.

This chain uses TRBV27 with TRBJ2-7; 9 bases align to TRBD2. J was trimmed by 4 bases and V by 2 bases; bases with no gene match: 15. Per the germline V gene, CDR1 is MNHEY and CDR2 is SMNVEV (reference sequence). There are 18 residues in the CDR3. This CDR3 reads CASSLRGVRGGRSYEQYF. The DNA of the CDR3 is TGTGCCAGCAGTTTAAGGGGTGTGCGGGGGGGCCGGTCATACGAGCAGTACTTC.

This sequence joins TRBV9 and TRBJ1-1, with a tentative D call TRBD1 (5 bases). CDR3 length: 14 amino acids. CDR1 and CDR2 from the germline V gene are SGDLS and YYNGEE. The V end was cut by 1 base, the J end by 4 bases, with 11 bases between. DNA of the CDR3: TGTGCCAGCAGCGTAAAAGGGGTGGGCACTGAAGCTTTCTTT. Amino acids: CASSVKGVGTEAFF.